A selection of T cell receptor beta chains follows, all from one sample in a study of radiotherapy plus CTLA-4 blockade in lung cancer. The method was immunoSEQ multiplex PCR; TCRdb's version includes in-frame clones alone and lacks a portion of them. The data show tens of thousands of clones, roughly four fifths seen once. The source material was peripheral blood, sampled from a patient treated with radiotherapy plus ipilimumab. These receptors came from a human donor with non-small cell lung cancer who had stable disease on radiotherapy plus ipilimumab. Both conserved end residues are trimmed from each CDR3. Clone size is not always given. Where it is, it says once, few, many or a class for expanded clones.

cdr3_aa: ASSFPGTVYNEQF
v_call: TRBV27
clone_size: NA
j_call: TRBJ2-1

cdr3_aa: SVEIPRGGTDTQY
v_call: TRBV29-1
clone_size: few
j_call: TRBJ2-3

cdr3_aa: ASSDRGGQPQH
v_call: TRBV2
clone_size: NA
j_call: TRBJ1-5

cdr3_aa: ASSLVTHSLANTGELF
v_call: TRBV5-1
clone_size: NA
j_call: TRBJ2-2

cdr3_aa: ASSSLFTTRSKVQY
v_call: TRBV5-6
clone_size: NA
j_call: TRBJ2-4

cdr3_aa: ASTNPSGTDTQY
v_call: TRBV6-5
clone_size: NA
j_call: TRBJ2-3

cdr3_aa: ASQAGVSYEQY
v_call: TRBV10-1
clone_size: few
j_call: TRBJ2-7

cdr3_aa: ASSPGSSYEQY
v_call: TRBV18
clone_size: few
j_call: TRBJ2-7

cdr3_aa: ASSQESSGGLADNEQF
v_call: TRBV4-1
clone_size: NA
j_call: TRBJ2-1

cdr3_aa: ASSLLEVTNTDTQY
v_call: TRBV7-2
clone_size: once
j_call: TRBJ2-3

cdr3_aa: ASGQGASTEAF
v_call: TRBV7-3
clone_size: NA
j_call: TRBJ1-1

cdr3_aa: ASSSTGTGVEAGELF
v_call: TRBV7-3
clone_size: NA
j_call: TRBJ2-2

cdr3_aa: ASSADRGAANTGELF
v_call: TRBV7-7
clone_size: once
j_call: TRBJ2-2

cdr3_aa: ASSVAPSGDRDTQY
v_call: TRBV9
clone_size: NA
j_call: TRBJ2-3

cdr3_aa: AISEFQGKTNTEAF
v_call: TRBV10-3
clone_size: once
j_call: TRBJ1-1

cdr3_aa: ASSPAGPNQPQH
v_call: TRBV5-5
clone_size: once
j_call: TRBJ1-5

cdr3_aa: ASSVDQTGWTGELF
v_call: TRBV9
clone_size: few
j_call: TRBJ2-2

cdr3_aa: ASSLGGGFTGELF
v_call: TRBV7-2
clone_size: NA
j_call: TRBJ2-2